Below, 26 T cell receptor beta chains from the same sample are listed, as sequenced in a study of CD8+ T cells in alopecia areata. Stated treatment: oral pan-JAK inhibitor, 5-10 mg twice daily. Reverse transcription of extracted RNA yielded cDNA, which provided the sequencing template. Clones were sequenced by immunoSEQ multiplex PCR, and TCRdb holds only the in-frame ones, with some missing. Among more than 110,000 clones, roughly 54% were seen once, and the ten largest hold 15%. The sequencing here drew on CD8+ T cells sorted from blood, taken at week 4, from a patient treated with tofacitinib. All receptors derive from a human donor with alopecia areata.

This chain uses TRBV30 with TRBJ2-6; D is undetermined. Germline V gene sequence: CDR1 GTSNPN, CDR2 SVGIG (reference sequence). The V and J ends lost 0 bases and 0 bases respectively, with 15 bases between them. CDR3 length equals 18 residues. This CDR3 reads CAWSVPAKSRSGANVLTF. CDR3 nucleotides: TGTGCCTGGAGTGTACCCGCAAAGTCCCGCTCTGGGGCCAACGTCCTGACTTTC.

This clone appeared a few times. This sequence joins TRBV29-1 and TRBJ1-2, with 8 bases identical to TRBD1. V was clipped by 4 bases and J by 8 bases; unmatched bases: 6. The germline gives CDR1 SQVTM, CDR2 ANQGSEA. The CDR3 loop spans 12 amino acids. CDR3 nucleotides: TGCAGCGTTGGGGGGACAGGATTAGGCTACACCTTC. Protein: CSVGGTGLGYTF.

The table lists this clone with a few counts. In DNA, the CDR3 is TGTGCCAGCAGCTTAGTTCCCCAAAATACGCAGTATTTT. Its protein is CASSLVPQNTQYF. The V and J genes are TRBV7-9 and TRBJ2-3; no reliable D call. This CDR3 region has 13 residues. Trimming cost V 1 base and J 7 bases, with 9 bases left between them. Germline V gene sequence: CDR1 SEHNR, CDR2 FQNEAQ (reference sequence).

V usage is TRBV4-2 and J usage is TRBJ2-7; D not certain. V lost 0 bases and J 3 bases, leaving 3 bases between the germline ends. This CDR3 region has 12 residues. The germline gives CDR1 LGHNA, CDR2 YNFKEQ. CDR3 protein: CASSQESYEQYF. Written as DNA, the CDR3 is TGTGCCAGCAGCCAAGAGAGCTACGAGCAGTACTTC.

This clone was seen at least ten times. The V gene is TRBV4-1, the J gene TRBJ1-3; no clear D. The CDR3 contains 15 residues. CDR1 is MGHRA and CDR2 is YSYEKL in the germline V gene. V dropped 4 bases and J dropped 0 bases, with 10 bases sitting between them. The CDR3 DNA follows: TGCGCCAGCAGCCCTAGTCGGGGCTCTGGAAACACCATATATTTT. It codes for CASSPSRGSGNTIYF.

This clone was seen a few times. CDR3 residues: CASSLRSGITDTQYF. In nucleotides, the CDR3 is TGTGCCAGCAGCTTAAGGTCGGGGATCACAGATACGCAGTATTTT. The V gene is TRBV7-3, the J gene TRBJ2-3, with D maybe TRBD2 (5 bases). V was cut by 1 base and J by 2 bases, with 10 bases left in between. The CDR3 spans 15 residues. Germline CDR1 reads SGHTA; CDR2 reads FQGTGA.

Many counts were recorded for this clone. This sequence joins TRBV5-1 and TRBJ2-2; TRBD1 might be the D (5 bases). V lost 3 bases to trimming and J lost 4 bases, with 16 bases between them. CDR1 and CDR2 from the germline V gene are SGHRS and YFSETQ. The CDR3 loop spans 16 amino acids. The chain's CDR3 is CASSSIRREATGELFF. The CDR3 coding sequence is TGCGCCAGCAGCTCGATACGCAGGGAAGCCACCGGGGAGCTGTTTTTT. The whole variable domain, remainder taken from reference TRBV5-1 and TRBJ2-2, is KAGVTQTPRYLIKTRGQQVTLSCSPISGHRSVSWYQQTPGQGLQFLFEYFSETQRNKGNFPGRFSGRQFSNSRSEMNVSTLELGDSALYLCASSSIRREATGELFFGEGSRLTVL.

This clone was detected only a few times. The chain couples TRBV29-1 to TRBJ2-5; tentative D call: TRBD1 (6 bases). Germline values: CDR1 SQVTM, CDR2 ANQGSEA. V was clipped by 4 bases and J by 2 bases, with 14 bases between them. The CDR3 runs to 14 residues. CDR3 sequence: CSVGNRVVQETQYF. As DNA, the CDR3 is TGCAGCGTTGGCAACAGGGTTGTTCAAGAGACCCAGTACTTC.

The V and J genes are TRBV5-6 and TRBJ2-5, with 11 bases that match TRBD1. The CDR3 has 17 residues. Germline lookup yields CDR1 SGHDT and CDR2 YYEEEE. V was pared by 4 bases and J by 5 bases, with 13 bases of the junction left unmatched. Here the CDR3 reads CASSGNPGTGGQETQYF. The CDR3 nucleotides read TGTGCCAGCAGCGGAAACCCCGGGACAGGGGGTCAGGAGACCCAGTACTTC.

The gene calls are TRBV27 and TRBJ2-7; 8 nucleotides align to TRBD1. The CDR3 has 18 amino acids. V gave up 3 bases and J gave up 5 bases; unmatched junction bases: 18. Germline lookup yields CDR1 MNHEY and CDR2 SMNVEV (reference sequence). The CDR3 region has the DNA TGTGCCAGCAGTTTGGGGTACTTTGAACAGGGGGAAAAGGACGAGCAGTACTTC. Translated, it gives CASSLGYFEQGEKDEQYF.

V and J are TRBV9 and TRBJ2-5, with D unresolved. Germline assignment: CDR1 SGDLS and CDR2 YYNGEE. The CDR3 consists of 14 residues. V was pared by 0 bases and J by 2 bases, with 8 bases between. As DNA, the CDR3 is TGTGCCAGCAGCGTAGGGTCTTCTCAAGAGACCCAGTACTTC. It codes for CASSVGSSQETQYF.

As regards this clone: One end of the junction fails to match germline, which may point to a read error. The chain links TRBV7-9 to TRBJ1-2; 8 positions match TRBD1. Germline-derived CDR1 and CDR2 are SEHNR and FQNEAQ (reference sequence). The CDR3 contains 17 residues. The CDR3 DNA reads TGTGCCAGCAGCCCCACGCAAACTACTCCGGGACAGGAGATATGCGCCTTC. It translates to CASSPTQTTPGQEICAF.

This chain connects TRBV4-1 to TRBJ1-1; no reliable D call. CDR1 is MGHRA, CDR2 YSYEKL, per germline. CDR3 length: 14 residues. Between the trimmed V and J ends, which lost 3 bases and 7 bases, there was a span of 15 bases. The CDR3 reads CASSHTTERGEAFF. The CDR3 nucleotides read TGCGCCAGCAGCCACACGACCGAGAGAGGTGAAGCTTTCTTT.

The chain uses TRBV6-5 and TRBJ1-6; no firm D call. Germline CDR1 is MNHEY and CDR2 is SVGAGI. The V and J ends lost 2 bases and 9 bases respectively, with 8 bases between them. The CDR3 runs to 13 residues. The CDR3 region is CASSYGWSSPLHF. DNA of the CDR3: TGTGCCAGCAGTTACGGGTGGAGTTCACCCCTCCACTTT.

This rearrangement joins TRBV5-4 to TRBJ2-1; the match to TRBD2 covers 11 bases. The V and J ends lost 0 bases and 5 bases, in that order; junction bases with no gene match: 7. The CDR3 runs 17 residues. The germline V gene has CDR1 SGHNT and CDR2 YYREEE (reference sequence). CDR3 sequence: CASSLAASGGHHNEQFF. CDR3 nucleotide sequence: TGTGCCAGCAGCTTGGCGGCTAGCGGGGGGCACCACAATGAGCAGTTCTTC.

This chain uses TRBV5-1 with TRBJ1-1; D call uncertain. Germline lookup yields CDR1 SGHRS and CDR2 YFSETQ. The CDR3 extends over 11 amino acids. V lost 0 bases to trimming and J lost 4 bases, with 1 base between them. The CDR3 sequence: CASSLGTEAFF. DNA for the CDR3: TGCGCCAGCAGCTTGGGCACTGAAGCTTTCTTT.

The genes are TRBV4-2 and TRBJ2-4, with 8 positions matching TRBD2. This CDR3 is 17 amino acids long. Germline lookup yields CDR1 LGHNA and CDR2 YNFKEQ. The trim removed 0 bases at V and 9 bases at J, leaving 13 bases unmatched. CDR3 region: CASSQELASGYLGIQYF. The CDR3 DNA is TGTGCCAGCAGCCAAGAGCTGGCTAGCGGGTACCTCGGCATTCAGTACTTC.

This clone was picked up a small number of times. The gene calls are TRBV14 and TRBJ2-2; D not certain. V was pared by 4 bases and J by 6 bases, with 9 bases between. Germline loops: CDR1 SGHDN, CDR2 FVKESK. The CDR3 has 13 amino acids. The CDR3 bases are TGTGCCAGCAGCCTCCTGGTAGCCGGGGAGCTGTTTTTT. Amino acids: CASSLLVAGELFF. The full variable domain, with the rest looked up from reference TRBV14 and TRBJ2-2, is EAGVTQFPSHSVIEKGQTVTLRCDPISGHDNLYWYRRVMGKEIKFLLHFVKESKQDESGMPNNRFLAERTGGTYSTLKVQPAELEDSGVYFCASSLLVAGELFFGEGSRLTVL.

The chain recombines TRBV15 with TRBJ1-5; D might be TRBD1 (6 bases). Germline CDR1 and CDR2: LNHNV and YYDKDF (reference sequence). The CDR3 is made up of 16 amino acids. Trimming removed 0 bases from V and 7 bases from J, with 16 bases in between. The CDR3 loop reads CATSRDPEEGEQPQHF. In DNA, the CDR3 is TGTGCCACCAGCAGAGATCCGGAAGAGGGGGAACAGCCCCAGCATTTT.

The CDR3 here is CASSETGNYGYTF. Here the CDR3 DNA reads TGCGCCAGCAGCGAGACGGGGAACTATGGCTACACCTTC. This chain connects TRBV4-1 to TRBJ1-2; D is uncertain. CDR1 is MGHRA, CDR2 YSYEKL, per germline. V dropped 5 bases and J dropped 2 bases, with 9 bases sitting between them. The CDR3 spans 13 residues.

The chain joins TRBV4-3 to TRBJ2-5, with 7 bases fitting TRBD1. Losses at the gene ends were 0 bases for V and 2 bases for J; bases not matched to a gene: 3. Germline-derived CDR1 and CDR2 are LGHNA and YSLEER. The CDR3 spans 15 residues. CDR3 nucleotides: TGCGCCAGCAGCCAAGACCGGGACAGTCAAGAGACCCAGTACTTC. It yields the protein CASSQDRDSQETQYF.

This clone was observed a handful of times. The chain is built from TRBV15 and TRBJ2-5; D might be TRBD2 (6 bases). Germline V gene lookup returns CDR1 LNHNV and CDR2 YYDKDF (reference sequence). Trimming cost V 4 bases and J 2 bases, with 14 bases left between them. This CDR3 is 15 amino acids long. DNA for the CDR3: TGTGCCACCAGCACCTATGGGAGGTCACAAGAGACCCAGTACTTC. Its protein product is CATSTYGRSQETQYF.

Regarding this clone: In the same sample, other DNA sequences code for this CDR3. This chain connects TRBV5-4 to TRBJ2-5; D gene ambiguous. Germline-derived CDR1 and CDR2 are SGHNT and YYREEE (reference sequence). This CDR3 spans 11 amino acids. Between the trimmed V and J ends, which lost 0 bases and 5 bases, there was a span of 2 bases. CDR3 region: CASSLEETQYF. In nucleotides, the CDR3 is TGTGCCAGCAGCTTGGAGGAGACCCAGTACTTC.

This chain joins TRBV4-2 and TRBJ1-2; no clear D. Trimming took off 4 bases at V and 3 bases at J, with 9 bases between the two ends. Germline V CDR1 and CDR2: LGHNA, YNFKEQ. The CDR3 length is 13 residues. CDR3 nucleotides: TGTGCCAGCAGCCCAGTCGGGGACTATGGCTACACCTTC. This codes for CASSPVGDYGYTF.

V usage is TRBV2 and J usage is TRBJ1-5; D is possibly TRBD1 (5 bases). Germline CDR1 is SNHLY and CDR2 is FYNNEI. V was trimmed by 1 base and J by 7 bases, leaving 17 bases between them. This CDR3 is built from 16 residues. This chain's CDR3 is CASSEGGEAAVQPQHF. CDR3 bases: TGTGCCAGCAGTGAAGGAGGGGAAGCGGCGGTGCAGCCCCAGCATTTT.

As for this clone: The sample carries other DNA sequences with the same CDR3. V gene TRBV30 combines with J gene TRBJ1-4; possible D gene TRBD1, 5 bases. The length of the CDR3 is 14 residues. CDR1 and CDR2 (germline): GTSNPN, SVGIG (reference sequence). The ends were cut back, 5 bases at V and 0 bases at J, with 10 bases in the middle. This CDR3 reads CAWARGSTNEKLFF. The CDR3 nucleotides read TGTGCCTGGGCCCGGGGGTCAACTAATGAAAAACTGTTTTTT.